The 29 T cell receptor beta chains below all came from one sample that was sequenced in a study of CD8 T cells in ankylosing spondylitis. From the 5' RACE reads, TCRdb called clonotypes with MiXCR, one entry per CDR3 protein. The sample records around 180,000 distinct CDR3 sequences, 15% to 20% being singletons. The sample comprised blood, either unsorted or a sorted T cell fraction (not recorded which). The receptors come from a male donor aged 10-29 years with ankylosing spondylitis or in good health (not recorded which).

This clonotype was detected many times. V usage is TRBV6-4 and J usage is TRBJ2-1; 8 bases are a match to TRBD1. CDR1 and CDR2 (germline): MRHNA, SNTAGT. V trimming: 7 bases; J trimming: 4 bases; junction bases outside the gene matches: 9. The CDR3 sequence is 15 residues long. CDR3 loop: CASTSGTGPYNEQFF. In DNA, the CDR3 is TGTGCCAGCACGTCCGGGACAGGACCTTACAATGAGCAGTTCTTC.

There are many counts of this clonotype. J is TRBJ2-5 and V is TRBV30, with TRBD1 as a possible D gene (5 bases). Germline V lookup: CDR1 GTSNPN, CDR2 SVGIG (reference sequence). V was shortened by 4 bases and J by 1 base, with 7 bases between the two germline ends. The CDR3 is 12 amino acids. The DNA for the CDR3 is TGTGCCTGGACCAGGGCCCAAGAGACCCAGTACTTC. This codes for CAWTRAQETQYF.

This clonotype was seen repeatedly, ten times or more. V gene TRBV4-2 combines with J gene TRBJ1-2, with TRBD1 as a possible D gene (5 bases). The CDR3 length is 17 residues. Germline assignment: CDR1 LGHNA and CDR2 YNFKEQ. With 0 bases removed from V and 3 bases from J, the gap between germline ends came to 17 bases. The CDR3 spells CASSQDSTGTRHYGYTF. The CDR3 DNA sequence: TGTGCCAGCAGCCAAGATTCAACGGGGACTCGGCACTATGGCTACACCTTC.

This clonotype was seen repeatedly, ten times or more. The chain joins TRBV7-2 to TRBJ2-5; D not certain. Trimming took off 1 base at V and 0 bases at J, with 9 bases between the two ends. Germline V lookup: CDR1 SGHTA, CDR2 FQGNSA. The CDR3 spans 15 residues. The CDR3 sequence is CASSLGWANQETQYF. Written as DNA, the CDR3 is TGTGCCAGCAGCTTAGGATGGGCTAACCAAGAGACCCAGTACTTC.

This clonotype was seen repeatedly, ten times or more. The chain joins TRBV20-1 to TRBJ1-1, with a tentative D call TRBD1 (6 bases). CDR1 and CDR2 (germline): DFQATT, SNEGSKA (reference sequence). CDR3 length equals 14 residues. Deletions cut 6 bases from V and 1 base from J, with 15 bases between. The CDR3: CSARPNRENTEAFF. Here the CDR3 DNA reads TGCAGTGCCAGACCAAACAGGGAGAACACTGAAGCTTTCTTT.

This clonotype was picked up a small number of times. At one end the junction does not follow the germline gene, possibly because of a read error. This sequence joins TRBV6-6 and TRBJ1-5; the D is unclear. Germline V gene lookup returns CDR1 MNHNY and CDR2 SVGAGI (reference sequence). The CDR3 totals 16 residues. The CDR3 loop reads CASSYSNSPSDQPQHF. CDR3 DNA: TGTGCCAGCAGTTACTCGAACAGCCCTAGCGATCAGCCCCAGCATTTT.

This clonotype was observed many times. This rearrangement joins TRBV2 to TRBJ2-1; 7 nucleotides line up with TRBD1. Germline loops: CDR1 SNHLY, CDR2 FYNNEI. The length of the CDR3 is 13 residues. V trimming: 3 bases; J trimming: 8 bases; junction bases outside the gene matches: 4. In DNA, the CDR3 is TGTGCCAGCAGTGAGACAGGGCCATATGAGCAGTTCTTC. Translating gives CASSETGPYEQFF.

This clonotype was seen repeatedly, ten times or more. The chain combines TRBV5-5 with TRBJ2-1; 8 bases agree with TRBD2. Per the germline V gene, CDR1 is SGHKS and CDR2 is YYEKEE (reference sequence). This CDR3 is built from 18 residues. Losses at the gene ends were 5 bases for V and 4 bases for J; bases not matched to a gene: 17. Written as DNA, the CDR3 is TGTGCCAGCAGACAATTCAGTGGTCGACTAGCGTTATACAATGAGCAGTTCTTC. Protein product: CASRQFSGRLALYNEQFF.

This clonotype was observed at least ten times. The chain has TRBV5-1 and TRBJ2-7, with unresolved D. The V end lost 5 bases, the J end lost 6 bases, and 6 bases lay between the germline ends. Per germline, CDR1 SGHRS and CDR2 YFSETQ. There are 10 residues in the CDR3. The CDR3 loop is CASSWAEQYV. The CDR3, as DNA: TGCGCCAGCAGTTGGGCCGAGCAGTACGTC.

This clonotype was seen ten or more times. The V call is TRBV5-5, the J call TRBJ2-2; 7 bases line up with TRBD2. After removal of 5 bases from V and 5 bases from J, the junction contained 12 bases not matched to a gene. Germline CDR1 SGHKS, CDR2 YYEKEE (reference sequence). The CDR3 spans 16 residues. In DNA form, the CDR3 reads TGTGCCAGCAGATCGCAGGGCGGGAGAACTACCGGGGAGCTGTTTTTT. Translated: CASRSQGGRTTGELFF.

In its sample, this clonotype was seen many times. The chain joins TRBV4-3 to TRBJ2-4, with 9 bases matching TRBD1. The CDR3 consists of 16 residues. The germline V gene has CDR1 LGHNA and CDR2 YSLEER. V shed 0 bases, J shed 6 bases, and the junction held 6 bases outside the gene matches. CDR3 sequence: CASSQEGTGSRNIQYF. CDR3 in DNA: TGCGCCAGCAGCCAAGAAGGGACAGGGTCTAGAAACATTCAGTACTTC.

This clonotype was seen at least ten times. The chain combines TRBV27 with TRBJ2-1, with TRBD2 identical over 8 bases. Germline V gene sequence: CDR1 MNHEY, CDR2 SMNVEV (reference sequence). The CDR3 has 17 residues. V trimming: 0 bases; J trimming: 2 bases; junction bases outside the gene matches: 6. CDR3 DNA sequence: TGTGCCAGCAGTTTATCTTTAGCGGGGCTAGCCTACAATGAGCAGTTCTTC. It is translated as CASSLSLAGLAYNEQFF.

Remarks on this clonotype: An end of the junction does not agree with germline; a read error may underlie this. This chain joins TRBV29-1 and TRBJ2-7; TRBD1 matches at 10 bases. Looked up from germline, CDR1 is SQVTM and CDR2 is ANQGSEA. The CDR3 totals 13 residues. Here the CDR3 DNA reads TGCAGCGTTGTCGGGGACAGGGGATACGACCAGTACTTC. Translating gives CSVVGDRGYDQYF.

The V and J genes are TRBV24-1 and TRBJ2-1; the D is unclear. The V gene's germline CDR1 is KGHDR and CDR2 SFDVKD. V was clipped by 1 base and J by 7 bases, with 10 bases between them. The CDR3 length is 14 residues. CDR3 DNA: TGTGCCACCAGTGATTTTGGGGTAGGGAATGAGCAGTTCTTC. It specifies CATSDFGVGNEQFF.

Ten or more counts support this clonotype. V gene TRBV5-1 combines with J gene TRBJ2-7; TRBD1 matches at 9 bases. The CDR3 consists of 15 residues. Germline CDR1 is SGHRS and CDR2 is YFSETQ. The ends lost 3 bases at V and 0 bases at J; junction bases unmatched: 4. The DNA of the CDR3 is TGCGCCAGCAGCTCTACAGGGGGCCACTCCTACGAGCAGTACTTC. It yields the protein CASSSTGGHSYEQYF.

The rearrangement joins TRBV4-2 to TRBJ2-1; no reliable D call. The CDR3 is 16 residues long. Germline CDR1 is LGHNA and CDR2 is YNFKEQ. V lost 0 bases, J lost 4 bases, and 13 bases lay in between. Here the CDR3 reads CASSQEVARAYNEQFF. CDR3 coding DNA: TGTGCCAGCAGCCAAGAAGTGGCTAGGGCATACAATGAGCAGTTCTTC.

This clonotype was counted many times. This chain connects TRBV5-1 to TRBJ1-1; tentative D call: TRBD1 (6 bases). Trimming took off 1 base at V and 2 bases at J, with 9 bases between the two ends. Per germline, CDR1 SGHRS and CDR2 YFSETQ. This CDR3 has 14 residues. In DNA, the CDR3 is TGCGCCAGCAGCTTGAGGGGACAAAACACTGAAGCTTTCTTT. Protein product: CASSLRGQNTEAFF.

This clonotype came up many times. In DNA form, the CDR3 reads TGTGCCAGCAGTTTAGTCCCTAGCGGGAGAGGAGAGCAGTACGTC. Translated: CASSLVPSGRGEQYV. V and J are TRBV12-3 or TRBV12-4 and TRBJ2-7; TRBD2 matches at 10 bases. The CDR3 covers 15 residues. V gave up 1 base and J gave up 7 bases; unmatched junction bases: 7.

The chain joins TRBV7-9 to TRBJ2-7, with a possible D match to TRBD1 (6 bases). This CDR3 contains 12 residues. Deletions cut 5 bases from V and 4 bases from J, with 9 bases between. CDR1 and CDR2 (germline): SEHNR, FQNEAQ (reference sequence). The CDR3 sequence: CASSDGQYEQYV. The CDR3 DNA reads TGTGCCAGCAGCGACGGACAGTACGAGCAGTACGTC.

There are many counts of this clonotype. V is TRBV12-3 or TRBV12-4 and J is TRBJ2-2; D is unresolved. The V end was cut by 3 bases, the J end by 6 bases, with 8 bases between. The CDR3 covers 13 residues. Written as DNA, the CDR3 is TGTGCCAGCAGTTTGGCGGTAGCCGGGGAGCTGTTTTTT. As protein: CASSLAVAGELFF.

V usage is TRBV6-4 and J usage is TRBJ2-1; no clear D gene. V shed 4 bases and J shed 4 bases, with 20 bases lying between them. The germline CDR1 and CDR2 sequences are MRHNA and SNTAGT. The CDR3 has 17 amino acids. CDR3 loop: CASSGPLLYKWYNEQFF. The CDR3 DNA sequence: TGTGCCAGCAGTGGTCCCCTCCTTTACAAATGGTACAATGAGCAGTTCTTC.

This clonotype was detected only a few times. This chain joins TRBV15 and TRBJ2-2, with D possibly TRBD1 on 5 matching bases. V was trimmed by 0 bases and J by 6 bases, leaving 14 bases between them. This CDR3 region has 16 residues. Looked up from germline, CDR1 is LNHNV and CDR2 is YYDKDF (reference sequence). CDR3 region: CATSRDLAGWAGELFF. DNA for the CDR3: TGTGCCACCAGCAGAGATCTGGCAGGGTGGGCCGGGGAGCTGTTTTTT.

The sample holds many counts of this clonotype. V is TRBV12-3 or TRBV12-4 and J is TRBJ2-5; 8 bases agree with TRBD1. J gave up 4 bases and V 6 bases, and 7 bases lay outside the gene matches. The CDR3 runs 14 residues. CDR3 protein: CASSYRGFGETQYF. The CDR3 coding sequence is TGTGCCAGCAGCTACAGGGGGTTCGGAGAGACCCAGTACTTC.

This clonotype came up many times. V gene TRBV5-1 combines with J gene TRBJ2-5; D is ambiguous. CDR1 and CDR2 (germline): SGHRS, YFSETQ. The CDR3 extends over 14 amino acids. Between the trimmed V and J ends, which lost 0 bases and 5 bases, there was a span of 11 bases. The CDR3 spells CASSLVHRGETQYF. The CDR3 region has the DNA TGCGCCAGCAGCTTGGTACATCGTGGGGAGACCCAGTACTTC.

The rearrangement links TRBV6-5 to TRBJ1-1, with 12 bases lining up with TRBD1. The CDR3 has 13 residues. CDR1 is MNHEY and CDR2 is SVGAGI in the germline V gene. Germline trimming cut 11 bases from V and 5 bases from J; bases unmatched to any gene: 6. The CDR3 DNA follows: TGTGCCGCCAGGGACAGGGGGCGAACTGAAGCTTTCTTT. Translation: CAARDRGRTEAFF.

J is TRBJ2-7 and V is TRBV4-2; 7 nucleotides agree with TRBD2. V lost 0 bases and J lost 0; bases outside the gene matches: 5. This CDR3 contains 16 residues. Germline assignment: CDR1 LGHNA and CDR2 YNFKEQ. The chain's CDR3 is CASSQDSGLVSYEQYF. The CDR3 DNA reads TGTGCCAGCAGCCAAGATTCTGGACTAGTCTCCTACGAGCAGTACTTC.

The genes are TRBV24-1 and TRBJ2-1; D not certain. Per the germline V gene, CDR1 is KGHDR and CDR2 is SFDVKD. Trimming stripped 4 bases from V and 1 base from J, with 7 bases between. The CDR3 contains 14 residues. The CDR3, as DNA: TGTGCCACCAGTGAAGATCGGTCCTACAATGAGCAGTTCTTC. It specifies CATSEDRSYNEQFF.

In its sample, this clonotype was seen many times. Here the CDR3 reads CASSPTFVTESEKLFF. CDR3 sequence (DNA): TGTGCCAGCTCACCAACCTTTGTCACGGAAAGTGAAAAACTGTTTTTT. The rearrangement uses TRBV18 and TRBJ1-4; the D is unclear. The germline gives CDR1 KGHSH, CDR2 LQKENI. The CDR3 sequence is 16 residues long. The ends were cut back, 2 bases at V and 7 bases at J, with 17 bases in the middle.

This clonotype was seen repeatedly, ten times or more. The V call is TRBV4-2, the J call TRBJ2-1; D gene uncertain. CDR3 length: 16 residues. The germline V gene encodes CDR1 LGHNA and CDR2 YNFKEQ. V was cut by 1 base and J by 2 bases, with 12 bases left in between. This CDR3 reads CASSQVGWSTYNEQFF. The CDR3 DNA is TGTGCCAGCAGCCAAGTTGGGTGGTCAACCTACAATGAGCAGTTCTTC.